One and the same sample provided the 19 T cell receptor beta chains below, sequenced in a study of fetal regulatory T cell absence and autoimmunity. This table comes from immunoSEQ multiplex PCR, and its TCRdb copy is limited to in-frame clones, with some not included. The sample yields approximately 46,000 clones, approximately 83% seen once. The sequenced sample consisted of cord blood. Receptors were obtained from a newborn boy with IPEX syndrome.

This clone showed up just a few times. V gene TRBV7-9 combines with J gene TRBJ2-7, with 11 nucleotides matching TRBD2. This CDR3 region has 14 residues. The V gene end was trimmed by 9 bases and the J gene end by 3 bases; junction bases not matched to a gene: 7. The germline gives CDR1 SEHNR, CDR2 FQNEAQ (reference sequence). The CDR3 bases are TGTGCCAGTGCGACTAGCGGGGCCAACTACGAGCAGTACTTC. This translates into CASATSGANYEQYF.

The chain combines TRBV5-6 with TRBJ2-1; D unclear. CDR1 is SGHDT, CDR2 YYEEEE, per germline. With 6 bases removed from V and 0 bases from J, the gap between germline ends came to 1 base. The CDR3 is 11 residues long. The CDR3 coding sequence is TGTGCCAGCACCTCCTACAATGAGCAGTTCTTC. Residues: CASTSYNEQFF.

The chain joins TRBV6-5 to TRBJ1-5; a possible D gene is TRBD1 (5 bases). Germline assignment: CDR1 MNHEY and CDR2 SVGAGI. With 4 bases removed from V and 4 bases from J, the gap between germline ends came to 8 bases. This CDR3 is built from 13 residues. CDR3 DNA sequence: TGTGCCAGCAGTTGGACAAAAAATCAGCCCCAGCATTTT. Encoded protein: CASSWTKNQPQHF.

The chain joins TRBV7-2 to TRBJ2-6, with D unclear. From germline, CDR1 is SGHTA and CDR2 FQGNSA. The CDR3 runs to 12 residues. Trimming took 8 bases from V and 4 from J, leaving 6 bases between them. The CDR3 reads CASPGGANVLTF. The DNA for the CDR3 is TGTGCCAGCCCCGGAGGGGCCAACGTCCTGACTTTC.

The V call is TRBV30, the J call TRBJ2-1; D is uncertain. Trimming took 4 bases from V and 8 from J, leaving 9 bases between them. The CDR3 loop spans 11 amino acids. Germline CDR1 reads GTSNPN; CDR2 reads SVGIG (reference sequence). The CDR3 here is CAWIRIHEQFF. CDR3 DNA sequence: TGTGCCTGGATACGTATTCATGAGCAGTTCTTC. Using reference TRBV30 and TRBJ2-1 for the parts outside the CDR3, the full variable domain is SQTIHQWPATLVQPVGSPLSLECTVEGTSNPNLYWYRQAAGRGLQLLFYSVGIGQISSEVPQNLSASRPQDRQFILSSKKLLLSDSGFYLCAWIRIHEQFFGPGTRLTVL.

V usage is TRBV10-2 and J usage is TRBJ1-5, with D perhaps matching TRBD1 (5 bases). The length of the CDR3 is 15 residues. The germline V gene encodes CDR1 WSHSY and CDR2 SAAADI. The V end lost 3 bases, the J end lost 5 bases, and 14 bases lay between the germline ends. The CDR3 protein is CASSERGFGDQPQHF. The DNA for the CDR3 is TGCGCCAGCAGTGAAAGGGGCTTTGGGGATCAGCCCCAGCATTTT.

J is TRBJ2-5 and V is TRBV4-1; 8 bases are shared with TRBD2. Germline V CDR1 and CDR2: MGHRA, YSYEKL. The CDR3 sequence is 15 residues long. J lost 7 bases, V lost 0 bases, and 7 bases had no gene match. CDR3 amino acids: CASSQEGGTRGTQYF. The CDR3 nucleotides read TGCGCCAGCAGCCAAGAAGGGGGGACTAGGGGGACCCAGTACTTC.

The chain combines TRBV5-6 with TRBJ1-6; D ambiguous. Germline lookup yields CDR1 SGHDT and CDR2 YYEEEE. V lost 0 bases and J 9 bases, leaving 7 bases between the germline ends. CDR3 length: 13 amino acids. The CDR3 spells CASSLGRSSPLHF. CDR3 DNA sequence: TGTGCCAGCAGCTTGGGACGTTCTTCACCCCTCCACTTT. Combining the CDR3 with reference TRBV5-6 and TRBJ1-6 gives the whole variable domain DAGVTQSPTHLIKTRGQQVTLRCSPKSGHDTVSWYQQALGQGPQFIFQYYEEEERQRGNFPDRFSGHQFPNYSSELNVNALLLGDSALYLCASSLGRSSPLHFGNGTRLTVT.

The gene calls are TRBV4-3 and TRBJ1-1; perhaps TRBD1 as D (5 bases). V lost 1 base and J lost 2, with 8 bases in between. Germline values: CDR1 LGHNA, CDR2 YSLEER. CDR3 length: 14 amino acids. As DNA, the CDR3 is TGCGCCAGCAGCCAAGTGGGGGGAAACACTGAAGCTTTCTTT. Amino acids: CASSQVGGNTEAFF.

V is TRBV19 and J is TRBJ2-3; no definite D call. CDR3 length equals 13 residues. The ends were cut back, 1 base at V and 0 bases at J, with 2 bases in the middle. In germline, CDR1 is LNHDA, CDR2 SQIVND (reference sequence). The CDR3 bases are TGTGCCAGTAGTATAGCCAGCACAGATACGCAGTATTTT. It yields the protein CASSIASTDTQYF.

The V gene is TRBV6-6, the J gene TRBJ2-3; no clear D gene. The CDR3 is 13 residues long. V was trimmed by 10 bases and J by 1 base, leaving 12 bases between them. Germline values: CDR1 MNHNY, CDR2 SVGAGI (reference sequence). The CDR3 is CATTVGGTDTQYF. CDR3 DNA: TGTGCCACCACTGTGGGCGGCACAGATACGCAGTATTTT.

The table lists this clone with a count of one. The chain couples TRBV6-4 to TRBJ2-5, with D possibly being TRBD1 (5 bases). CDR3 length: 14 amino acids. The germline V and J ends were trimmed by 0 bases and 2 bases, with 7 bases remaining between them. Germline-derived CDR1 and CDR2 are MRHNA and SNTAGT. The CDR3 bases are TGTGCCAGCAGTGACTCTAGGGGACAAGAGACCCAGTACTTC. Translated, it gives CASSDSRGQETQYF.

The CDR3 nucleotides read TGTGCCAGCAGTTGGAGTAGCGGGAGGGCCAATGAGCAGTTCTTC. As protein: CASSWSSGRANEQFF. The chain uses TRBV27 and TRBJ2-1, with TRBD2 matching over 11 bases. After removal of 4 bases from V and 6 bases from J, the junction contained 5 bases not matched to a gene. The CDR3 runs 15 residues. Germline V gene sequence: CDR1 MNHEY, CDR2 SMNVEV (reference sequence).

This clone was seen more than once but under ten times. This chain joins TRBV27 and TRBJ2-7; D not resolved. The germline gives CDR1 MNHEY, CDR2 SMNVEV (reference sequence). Trimming removed 0 bases at V and 3 bases at J, with 9 bases between. This CDR3 contains 14 residues. This CDR3 reads CASSLSPEFYEQYF. DNA of the CDR3: TGTGCCAGCAGTTTATCCCCAGAGTTCTACGAGCAGTACTTC.

The genes are TRBV4-3 and TRBJ2-7, with TRBD2 matching 9 bases. Germline CDR1 reads LGHNA; CDR2 reads YSLEER. J was trimmed by 4 bases and V by 1 base; bases with no gene match: 2. This CDR3 comprises 14 residues. CDR3 residues: CASSQGREGYEQYF. The CDR3, as DNA: TGCGCCAGCAGCCAAGGGCGGGAGGGGTACGAGCAGTACTTC.

This chain joins TRBV2 and TRBJ2-7; TRBD2 matches 9 bases. Looked up from germline, CDR1 is SNHLY and CDR2 is FYNNEI. J gave up 3 bases and V 5 bases, and 2 bases lay outside the gene matches. The CDR3 runs to 13 residues. For the CDR3, the DNA is TGTGCCAGCAGTTTAGCGGGAGTCTACGAGCAGTACTTC. Translation: CASSLAGVYEQYF. Supplemented by reference TRBV2 and TRBJ2-7, the full variable domain reads EPEVTQTPSHQVTQMGQEVILRCVPISNHLYFYWYRQILGQKVEFLVSFYNNEISEKSEIFDDQFSVERPDGSNFTLKIRSTKLEDSAMYFCASSLAGVYEQYFGPGTRLTVT.

The V call is TRBV2, the J call TRBJ2-7, with 12 positions matching TRBD2. CDR1 is SNHLY and CDR2 is FYNNEI in the germline V gene. CDR3 length: 15 amino acids. The V segment lost 5 bases and the J segment 0 bases; nucleotides outside the gene matches: 2. The CDR3 DNA is TGTGCCAGCAGTCTGACTAGCGGGAGCTCCTACGAGCAGTACTTC. This sequence encodes CASSLTSGSSYEQYF.

This chain uses TRBV6-1 with TRBJ2-1; D possibly corresponds to TRBD2 (7 bases). V was trimmed by 5 bases and J by 5 bases, leaving 16 bases between them. The CDR3 sequence is 15 residues long. Per the germline V gene, CDR1 is MNHNS and CDR2 is SASEGT. The CDR3 nucleotides read TGTGCCAGCAGTCCCCCGGGGGGACAAAACAATGAGCAGTTCTTC. Its protein product is CASSPPGGQNNEQFF.

This clone was found once. V usage is TRBV27 and J usage is TRBJ1-2; D perhaps matches TRBD1 (6 bases). Between the trimmed V and J ends, which lost 2 bases and 4 bases, there was a span of 17 bases. CDR3 length: 16 amino acids. CDR1 and CDR2 from the germline V gene are MNHEY and SMNVEV (reference sequence). The CDR3 DNA reads TGTGCCAGCAGTTTACGGGTCGCACAGGGATTCTATGGCTACACCTTC. Translation gives CASSLRVAQGFYGYTF.